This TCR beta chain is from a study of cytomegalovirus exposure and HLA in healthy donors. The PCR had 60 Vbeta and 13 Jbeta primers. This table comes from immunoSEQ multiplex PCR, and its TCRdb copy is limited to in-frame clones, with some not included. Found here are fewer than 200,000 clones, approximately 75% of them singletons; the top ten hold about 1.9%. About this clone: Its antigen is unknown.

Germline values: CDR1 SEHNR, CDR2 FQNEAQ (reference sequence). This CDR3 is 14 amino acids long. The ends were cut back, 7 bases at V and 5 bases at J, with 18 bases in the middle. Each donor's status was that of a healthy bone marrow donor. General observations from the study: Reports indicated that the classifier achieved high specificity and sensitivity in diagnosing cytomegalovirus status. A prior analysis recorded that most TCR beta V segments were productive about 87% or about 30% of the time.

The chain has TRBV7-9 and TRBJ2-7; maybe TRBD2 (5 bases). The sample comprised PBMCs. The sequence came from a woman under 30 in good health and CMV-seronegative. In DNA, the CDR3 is TGTGCCAGCACTGACCGGGAATGGGAGAACGAGCAGTACTTC. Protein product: CASTDREWENEQYF.